A single sample gave rise to the 30 T cell receptor beta chains below, sequenced in a study of early T cells in non-severe SARS-CoV-2 infection. MiXCR was run by TCRdb on the 5' RACE reads, yielding one entry per CDR3 protein. The sample contains more than 55,000 distinct CDR3 sequences, roughly 4.6% of which appear only once. This specimen was whole blood, taken at baseline. These receptors were collected from an adult who was a healthcare worker with PCR-confirmed SARS-CoV-2 infection or an uninfected control (not recorded which). The donor label of this sample is uncertain.

The gene calls are TRBV5-1 and TRBJ2-3, with D possibly TRBD2 on 6 matching bases. V lost 0 bases, J lost 6 bases, and 11 bases lay in between. Germline V gene data show CDR1 as SGHRS and CDR2 as YFSETQ. This CDR3 spans 14 amino acids. The CDR3 region is CASSLAPGRDTQYF. CDR3 bases: TGCGCCAGCAGCTTGGCCCCAGGGAGGGATACGCAGTATTTT. The full variable domain, completed using reference TRBV5-1 and TRBJ2-3, is KAGVTQTPRYLIKTRGQQVTLSCSPISGHRSVSWYQQTPGQGLQFLFEYFSETQRNKGNFPGRFSGRQFSNSRSEMNVSTLELGDSALYLCASSLAPGRDTQYFGPGTRLTVL.

The chain combines TRBV5-1 with TRBJ2-2; 7 bases agree with TRBD2. Germline lookup yields CDR1 SGHRS and CDR2 YFSETQ. CDR3 size: 16 residues. J was trimmed by 0 bases and V by 0 bases; bases with no gene match: 2. This CDR3 reads CASSLVLAANTGELFF. The CDR3 bases are TGCGCCAGCAGCTTGGTGCTAGCGGCGAACACCGGGGAGCTGTTTTTT. Complete variable domain (other parts from reference TRBV5-1 and TRBJ2-2): KAGVTQTPRYLIKTRGQQVTLSCSPISGHRSVSWYQQTPGQGLQFLFEYFSETQRNKGNFPGRFSGRQFSNSRSEMNVSTLELGDSALYLCASSLVLAANTGELFFGEGSRLTVL.

This clonotype has at least ten counts. J is TRBJ2-7 and V is TRBV20-1; no reliable D call. V dropped 0 bases and J dropped 6 bases, with 15 bases sitting between them. The CDR3 has 14 residues. The V gene's germline CDR1 is DFQATT and CDR2 SNEGSKA (reference sequence). CDR3 coding DNA: TGCAGTGCTAGAGACGACCAAGGATTGGGCGAGCAGTACTTC. Translating gives CSARDDQGLGEQYF.

The rearrangement joins TRBV19 to TRBJ2-3; D gene ambiguous. Germline loops: CDR1 LNHDA, CDR2 SQIVND (reference sequence). The CDR3 has 10 residues. V was cut by 8 bases and J by 4 bases, with 4 bases left in between. CDR3 bases: TGTGCCAGTGAGGCAGATACGCAGTATTTT. Its translation is CASEADTQYF.

This clonotype was counted only a few times. The CDR3: CASSFSGQGYQPQHF. The DNA for the CDR3 is TGTGCCAGCAGCTTTTCGGGACAGGGGTATCAGCCCCAGCATTTT. The chain employs TRBV7-9 and TRBJ1-5; 10 nucleotides agree with TRBD1. The ends lost 3 bases at V and 5 bases at J; junction bases unmatched: 4. Germline-derived CDR1 and CDR2 are SEHNR and FQNEAQ (reference sequence). The CDR3 covers 15 residues.

This clonotype has at least ten counts. DNA for the CDR3: TGTGCCAGCAGCTTAGGGGGCACCTACGAGCAGTACTTC. It yields the protein CASSLGGTYEQYF. The chain carries TRBV27 and TRBJ2-7; the match to TRBD1 covers 7 bases. Germline V gene lookup returns CDR1 MNHEY and CDR2 SMNVEV (reference sequence). V trimming: 6 bases; J trimming: 2 bases; junction bases outside the gene matches: 4. The CDR3 is 13 residues long.

This clonotype was seen a handful of times. This chain connects TRBV5-1 to TRBJ1-1; 7 bases line up with TRBD1. CDR3 length: 13 residues. The germline V gene encodes CDR1 SGHRS and CDR2 YFSETQ. V lost 2 bases and J lost 5; bases outside the gene matches: 3. The CDR3 loop reads CASSFTGETEAFF. The CDR3, as DNA: TGCGCCAGCAGCTTTACAGGGGAGACTGAAGCTTTCTTT.

In its sample, this clonotype was seen once. A single base separates this from a much larger clone, so it may be a read error. The chain joins TRBV18 to TRBJ2-5, with TRBD1 matching 8 bases. Germline V lookup: CDR1 KGHSH, CDR2 LQKENI. The CDR3 length is 16 residues. The CDR3 region has the DNA TGTGTCAGCTCACCACAGGAACAGGGGGTTCGAGAGACCCAGTACTTC. Amino acid sequence: CVSSPQEQGVRETQYF.

This clonotype came up a few times. The chain employs TRBV4-3 and TRBJ1-1, with D perhaps TRBD1 (5 bases). The CDR3 totals 14 residues. Trimming stripped 0 bases from V and 6 bases from J, with 11 bases between. Germline assignment: CDR1 LGHNA and CDR2 YSLEER. CDR3 region: CASSQDWSGSEAFF. CDR3 DNA sequence: TGCGCCAGCAGCCAAGATTGGTCAGGGTCTGAAGCTTTCTTT.

This clonotype was seen only a few times. The V call is TRBV14, the J call TRBJ2-7; TRBD1 matches 8 bases. The CDR3 is 15 residues long. CDR1 is SGHDN and CDR2 is FVKESK in the germline V gene. The trim removed 4 bases at V and 1 base at J, leaving 6 bases unmatched. The CDR3 region is CASSRGTGVSYEQYF. CDR3 in DNA: TGTGCCAGCAGCCGGGGGACAGGCGTTTCCTACGAGCAGTACTTC.

In regard to this clonotype: A clone one base away is much larger, so this may be a read error. The chain links TRBV20-1 to TRBJ2-1, with TRBD2 matching 10 bases. Germline V CDR1 and CDR2: DFQATT, SNEGSKA (reference sequence). The CDR3 is 14 amino acids. The CDR3 coding sequence is TGCAGTGCTCTACGACTAGCGGGTTATAATGGGCAGTTCTTC. Residues: CSALRLAGYNGQFF.

The chain recombines TRBV2 with TRBJ2-4, with D tentatively TRBD1 or TRBD2 (5 bases each). This CDR3 comprises 11 residues. Germline CDR1 is SNHLY and CDR2 is FYNNEI. The V end was cut by 6 bases, the J end by 9 bases, with 9 bases between. The CDR3 spells CASRGRGIQYF. For the CDR3, the DNA is TGTGCCAGCAGGGGACGGGGCATTCAGTACTTC.

This clonotype was observed a few times. The conserved final phenylalanine or tryptophan is absent from the CDR3, which likely points to a read error. No DNA is shown, since the ends of the CDR3 on it are uncertain; the CDR3 is the one TCRdb lists. The rearrangement uses TRBV6-5 and TRBJ2-7; the table's TRBD2 call for D was not verified on the DNA. The CDR3 is 8 amino acids in total, end residues counted. CDR1 is MNHEY and CDR2 is SVGAGI in the germline V gene. The CDR3 reads CASSPQGG.

As to this clonotype: Mismatch with germline at one junction end may stem from a read error. The chain has TRBV28 and TRBJ2-1, with 8 bases that match TRBD2. This CDR3 comprises 15 residues. Germline lookup yields CDR1 MDHEN and CDR2 SYDVKM. The CDR3 DNA follows: TGTGTCAGCAGTTTGCCCGGGGGGGCCGACAATGAGCAGTTCTTC. Protein: CVSSLPGGADNEQFF.

This chain joins TRBV5-1 and TRBJ2-3; D is unclear. The CDR3 sequence is 15 residues long. V was cut by 7 bases and J by 1 base, with 16 bases left in between. Germline V lookup: CDR1 SGHRS, CDR2 YFSETQ. The CDR3 spells CASATESPRTDTQYF. The CDR3 DNA reads TGCGCCAGCGCGACGGAGAGTCCTCGCACAGATACGCAGTATTTT.

This clonotype occurred a few times. The chain uses TRBV7-2 and TRBJ2-3, with 8 bases aligning to TRBD2. With 7 bases clipped from V and 1 base from J, the junction kept 1 base outside the gene matches. The CDR3 totals 13 residues. Germline assignment: CDR1 SGHTA and CDR2 FQGNSA. The CDR3 DNA reads as TGTGCCAGCAAAGCGGGGGGCACAGATACGCAGTATTTT. This codes for CASKAGGTDTQYF.

This clonotype occurred many times. The gene calls are TRBV29-1 and TRBJ2-1, with a possible D match to TRBD1 (5 bases). Germline lookup yields CDR1 SQVTM and CDR2 ANQGSEA. The CDR3 loop spans 13 amino acids. V lost 6 bases and J 5 bases, leaving 14 bases between the germline ends. CDR3 amino acids: CSVQDMSHNEQFF. CDR3 DNA: TGCAGCGTCCAGGACATGTCCCACAATGAGCAGTTCTTC.

The rearrangement links TRBV10-3 to TRBJ1-1, with D maybe TRBD1 (5 bases). This CDR3 contains 13 residues. V gave up 4 bases and J gave up 5 bases, with 11 bases separating them. Germline CDR1 and CDR2: ENHRY and SYGVKD. In DNA, the CDR3 is TGTGCCATCAGTGTTGGGGGTAGTACTGAAGCTTTCTTT. Protein: CAISVGGSTEAFF.

In its sample, this clonotype was seen many times. The V call is TRBV20-1, the J call TRBJ2-3, with D maybe TRBD2 (6 bases). Germline V gene lookup returns CDR1 DFQATT and CDR2 SNEGSKA (reference sequence). V lost 3 bases, J lost 3 bases, and 7 bases lay in between. The CDR3 loop spans 12 amino acids. The CDR3 nucleotides are TGCAGTGCTAGCGGAGGGACAGATACGCAGTATTTT. It specifies CSASGGTDTQYF.

This clonotype was recorded a few times. The chain employs TRBV28 and TRBJ1-2; possibly TRBD1 for D (5 bases). Germline CDR1 MDHEN, CDR2 SYDVKM. With 5 bases removed from V and 7 bases from J, the gap between germline ends came to 14 bases. The length of the CDR3 is 13 residues. The CDR3 reads CASSLQGAPGYTF. The DNA for the CDR3 is TGTGCCAGCAGTCTGCAAGGGGCCCCTGGCTACACCTTC.

This clonotype came up many times. The V call is TRBV9, the J call TRBJ1-6; 11 bases line up with TRBD1. V shed 0 bases, J shed 6 bases, and the junction held 8 bases outside the gene matches. In germline, CDR1 is SGDLS, CDR2 YYNGEE. The CDR3 loop spans 18 amino acids. CDR3 coding DNA: TGTGCCAGCAGCGTAGGATGGGGACAGGGGGTGAGTAATTCACCCCTCCACTTT. This codes for CASSVGWGQGVSNSPLHF.

The rearrangement links TRBV11-2 to TRBJ2-2; 12 bases match TRBD2. This CDR3 region has 15 residues. V gave up 4 bases and J gave up 6 bases; unmatched junction bases: 3. Germline CDR1 is SGHAT and CDR2 is FQNNGV. CDR3 region: CASSWTSGIPGELFF. For the CDR3, the DNA is TGTGCCAGCAGCTGGACTAGCGGGATACCCGGGGAGCTGTTTTTT.

This clonotype was seen at least ten times. The chain couples TRBV2 to TRBJ2-7, with D uncertain. The CDR3 length is 14 residues. The V end was cut by 7 bases, the J end by 2 bases, with 15 bases between. The germline CDR1 and CDR2 sequences are SNHLY and FYNNEI. The CDR3 bases are TGTGCCAGCAAGACCAGGACGAGCCCCTACGAGCAGTACTTC. Translated, it gives CASKTRTSPYEQYF.

This clonotype occurred a few times. V usage is TRBV5-1 and J usage is TRBJ2-1; TRBD2 is a possible D gene (6 bases). The germline CDR1 and CDR2 sequences are SGHRS and YFSETQ. This CDR3 has 13 residues. Between the trimmed V and J ends, which lost 0 bases and 6 bases, there was a span of 7 bases. The CDR3, as DNA: TGCGCCAGCAGCTTGGTGGAGGGCAATGAGCAGTTCTTC. Protein product: CASSLVEGNEQFF.

This clonotype was seen at least ten times. The rearrangement links TRBV6-1 to TRBJ2-1; a weak D match, TRBD2 (5 bases). The V gene lost 6 bases and the J gene lost 0 bases, with 9 bases spanning the gap. Germline V CDR1 and CDR2: MNHNS, SASEGT. The CDR3 runs to 14 residues. The CDR3 spells CASRRAGSYNEQFF. CDR3 nucleotide sequence: TGTGCCAGCAGGAGGGCAGGCTCCTACAATGAGCAGTTCTTC.

The table lists this clonotype with many counts. The chain carries TRBV11-2 and TRBJ2-7; D gene ambiguous. Germline V gene data show CDR1 as SGHAT and CDR2 as FQNNGV. The CDR3 totals 13 residues. The ends were cut back, 7 bases at V and 5 bases at J, with 15 bases in the middle. Written as DNA, the CDR3 is TGTGCCAGCACCCTCCTCAAAATCCACGAGCAGTACTTC. Amino acid sequence: CASTLLKIHEQYF. The full variable domain, its missing parts supplied by reference TRBV11-2 and TRBJ2-7, is EAGVAQSPRYKIIEKRQSVAFWCNPISGHATLYWYQQILGQGPKLLIQFQNNGVVDDSQLPKDRFSAERLKGVDSTLKIQPAKLEDSAVYLCASTLLKIHEQYFGPGTRLTVT.

In its sample, this clonotype was seen many times. J is TRBJ1-5 and V is TRBV6-2 or TRBV6-3, with 8 bases matching TRBD1. J gave up 6 bases and V 5 bases, and 6 bases lay outside the gene matches. CDR3 size: 14 residues. Per the germline V gene, CDR1 is MNHEY and CDR2 is SVGEGT. The CDR3 coding sequence is TGTGCCAGCAGTACGGACAGGGCAACTCAGCCCCAGCATTTT. It encodes CASSTDRATQPQHF.

This clonotype was detected ten times or more. This chain links TRBV7-2 with TRBJ1-6; 10 nucleotides line up with TRBD1. V was clipped by 1 base and J by 7 bases; unmatched bases: 4. The CDR3 is 16 residues long. Germline CDR1 is SGHTA and CDR2 is FQGNSA. The CDR3 DNA reads TGTGCCAGCAGCTTAGAAGGGACAGGGGCCAATTCACCCCTCCACTTT. It translates to CASSLEGTGANSPLHF.

The sample holds a few counts of this clonotype. A read error is likely, as this CDR3 ends without the conserved phenylalanine or tryptophan. The chain recombines TRBV29-1 with TRBJ1-3; D is uncertain. Germline-derived CDR1 and CDR2 are SQVTM and ANQGSEA. This CDR3 is built from 17 residues. The germline V and J ends were trimmed by 2 bases and 0 bases, with 17 bases remaining between them. CDR3 nucleotides: TGCAGCGTTGAATTTTTATTAGAGCCACCCTCTGGAAACACCATATATCTT. Translated: CSVEFLLEPPSGNTIYL.

This clonotype turned up a few times. The genes are TRBV4-3 and TRBJ1-1; D gene unclear. Germline values: CDR1 LGHNA, CDR2 YSLEER. This CDR3 has 15 amino acids. V was shortened by 0 bases and J by 8 bases, with 16 bases between the two germline ends. The CDR3 DNA sequence: TGCGCCAGCAGCCAAGACAATAGTGGCAGAACGGAAGCTTTCTTT. Encoded protein: CASSQDNSGRTEAFF.